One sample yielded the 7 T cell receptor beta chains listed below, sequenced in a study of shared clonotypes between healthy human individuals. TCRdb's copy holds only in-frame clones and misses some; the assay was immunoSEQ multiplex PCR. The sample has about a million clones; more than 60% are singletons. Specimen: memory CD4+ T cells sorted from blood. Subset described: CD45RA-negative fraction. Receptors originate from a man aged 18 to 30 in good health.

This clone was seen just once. The CDR3 loop is CASSVFGGETQYF. The CDR3 DNA is TGTGCCAGCAGCGTATTTGGGGGAGAGACCCAGTACTTC. The V gene is TRBV9, the J gene TRBJ2-5; TRBD1 or TRBD2 may be the D gene (5 bases each). With 1 base removed from V and 4 bases from J, the gap between germline ends came to 8 bases. CDR3 length: 13 residues. The germline gives CDR1 SGDLS, CDR2 YYNGEE.

The CDR3 DNA follows: TGTGCCAGCAGCCAAGATGTTTGGAACTATGGCTACACCTTC. Translated, it gives CASSQDVWNYGYTF. This chain joins TRBV14 and TRBJ1-2; D gene ambiguous. The germline V gene encodes CDR1 SGHDN and CDR2 FVKESK. CDR3 length: 14 residues. Between the trimmed V and J ends, which lost 0 bases and 2 bases, there was a span of 7 bases. The complete variable domain, with remaining parts taken from reference TRBV14 and TRBJ1-2, reads EAGVTQFPSHSVIEKGQTVTLRCDPISGHDNLYWYRRVMGKEIKFLLHFVKESKQDESGMPNNRFLAERTGGTYSTLKVQPAELEDSGVYFCASSQDVWNYGYTFGSGTRLTVV.

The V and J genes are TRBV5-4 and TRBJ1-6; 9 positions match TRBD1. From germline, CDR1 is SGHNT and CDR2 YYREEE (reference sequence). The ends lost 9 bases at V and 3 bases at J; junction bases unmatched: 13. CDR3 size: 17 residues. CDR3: CAIPRDRDPYYNSPLHF. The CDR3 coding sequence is TGTGCCATCCCGCGGGACAGGGACCCTTACTATAATTCACCCCTCCACTTT.

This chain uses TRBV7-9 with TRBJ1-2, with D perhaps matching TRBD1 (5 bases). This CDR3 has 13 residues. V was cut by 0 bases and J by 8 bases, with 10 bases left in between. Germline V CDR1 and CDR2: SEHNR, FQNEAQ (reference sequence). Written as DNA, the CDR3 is TGTGCCAGCAGCTTAGCGGCAGGGAACGGCTACACCTTC. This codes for CASSLAAGNGYTF.

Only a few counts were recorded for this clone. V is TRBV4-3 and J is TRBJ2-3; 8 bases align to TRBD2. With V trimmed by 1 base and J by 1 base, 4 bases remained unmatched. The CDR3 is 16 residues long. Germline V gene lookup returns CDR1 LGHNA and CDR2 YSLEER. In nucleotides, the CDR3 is TGCGCCAGCAGCCAAGGGGCGACTAGCGGCACAGATACGCAGTATTTT. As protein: CASSQGATSGTDTQYF.

CDR3 nucleotide sequence: TGTGCCAGCAGCTTAGCGGGGCTTAGCACAGATACGCAGTATTTT. Translating it yields CASSLAGLSTDTQYF. This chain connects TRBV6-5 to TRBJ2-3; TRBD2 matches at 8 bases. Germline V gene sequence: CDR1 MNHEY, CDR2 SVGAGI. This CDR3 is built from 15 residues. With V trimmed by 6 bases and J by 0 bases, 5 bases remained unmatched.

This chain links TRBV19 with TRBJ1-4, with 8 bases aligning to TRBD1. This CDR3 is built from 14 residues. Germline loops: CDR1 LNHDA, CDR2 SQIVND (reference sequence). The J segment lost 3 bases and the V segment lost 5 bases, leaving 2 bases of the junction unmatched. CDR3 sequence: CASSGQGSNEKLFF. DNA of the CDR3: TGTGCCAGTAGTGGACAGGGATCTAATGAAAAACTGTTTTTT.